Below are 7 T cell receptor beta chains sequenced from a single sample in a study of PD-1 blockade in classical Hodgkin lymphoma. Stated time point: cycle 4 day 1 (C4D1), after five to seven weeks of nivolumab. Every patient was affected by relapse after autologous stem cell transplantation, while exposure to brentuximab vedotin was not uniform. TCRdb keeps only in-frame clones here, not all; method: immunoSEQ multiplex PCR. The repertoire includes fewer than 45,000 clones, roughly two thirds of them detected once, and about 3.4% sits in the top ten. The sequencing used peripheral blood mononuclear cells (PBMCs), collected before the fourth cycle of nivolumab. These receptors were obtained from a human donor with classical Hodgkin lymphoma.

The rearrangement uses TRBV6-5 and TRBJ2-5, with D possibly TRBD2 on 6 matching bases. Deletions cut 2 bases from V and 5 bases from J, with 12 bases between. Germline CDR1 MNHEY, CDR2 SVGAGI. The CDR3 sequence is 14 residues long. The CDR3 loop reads CASSYGRLGETQYF. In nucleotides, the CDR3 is TGTGCCAGCAGTTACGGGAGGTTAGGGGAGACCCAGTACTTC.

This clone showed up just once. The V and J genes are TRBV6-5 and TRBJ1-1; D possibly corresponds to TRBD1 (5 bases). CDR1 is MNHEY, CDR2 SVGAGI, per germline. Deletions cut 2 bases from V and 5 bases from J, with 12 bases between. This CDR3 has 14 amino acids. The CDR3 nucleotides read TGTGCCAGCAGTTACAGCAGTGGGGCGACTGAAGCTTTCTTT. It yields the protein CASSYSSGATEAFF.

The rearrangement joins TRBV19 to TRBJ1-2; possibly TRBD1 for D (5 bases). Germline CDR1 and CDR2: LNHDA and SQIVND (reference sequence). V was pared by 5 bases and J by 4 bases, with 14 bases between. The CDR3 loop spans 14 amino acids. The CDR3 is CASSLLGGSYGYTF. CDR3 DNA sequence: TGTGCCAGTAGTCTCCTCGGGGGGAGCTATGGCTACACCTTC.

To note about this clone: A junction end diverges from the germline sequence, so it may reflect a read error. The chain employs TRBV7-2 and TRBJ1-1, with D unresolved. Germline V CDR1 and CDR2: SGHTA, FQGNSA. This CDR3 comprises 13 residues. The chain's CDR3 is CASSFIDATEAFF. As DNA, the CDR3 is TGTGCCAGCAGCTTCATCGACGCGACTGAGGCTTTCTTT.

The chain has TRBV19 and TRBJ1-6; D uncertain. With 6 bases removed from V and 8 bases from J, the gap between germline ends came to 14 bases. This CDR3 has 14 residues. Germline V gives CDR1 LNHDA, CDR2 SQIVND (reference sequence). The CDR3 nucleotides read TGTGCCAGTAGGAAAAGGGAAGGCGATTCACCCCTCCACTTT. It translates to CASRKREGDSPLHF.

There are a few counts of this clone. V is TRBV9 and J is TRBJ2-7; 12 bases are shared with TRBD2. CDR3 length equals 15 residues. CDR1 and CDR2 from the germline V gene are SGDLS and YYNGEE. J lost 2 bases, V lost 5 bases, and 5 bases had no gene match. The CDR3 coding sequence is TGTGCCAGCAGTGTGACTAGCGGGGGTCCCTACGAGCAGTACTTC. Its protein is CASSVTSGGPYEQYF.

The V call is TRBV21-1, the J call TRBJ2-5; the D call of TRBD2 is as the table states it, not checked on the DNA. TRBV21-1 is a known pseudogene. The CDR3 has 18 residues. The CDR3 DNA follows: TGTGCCAGCAGCTCTAGTGCACTAGCGGGGGGCGCCCAAGAGACCCAGTACTTC. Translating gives CASSSSALAGGAQETQYF.